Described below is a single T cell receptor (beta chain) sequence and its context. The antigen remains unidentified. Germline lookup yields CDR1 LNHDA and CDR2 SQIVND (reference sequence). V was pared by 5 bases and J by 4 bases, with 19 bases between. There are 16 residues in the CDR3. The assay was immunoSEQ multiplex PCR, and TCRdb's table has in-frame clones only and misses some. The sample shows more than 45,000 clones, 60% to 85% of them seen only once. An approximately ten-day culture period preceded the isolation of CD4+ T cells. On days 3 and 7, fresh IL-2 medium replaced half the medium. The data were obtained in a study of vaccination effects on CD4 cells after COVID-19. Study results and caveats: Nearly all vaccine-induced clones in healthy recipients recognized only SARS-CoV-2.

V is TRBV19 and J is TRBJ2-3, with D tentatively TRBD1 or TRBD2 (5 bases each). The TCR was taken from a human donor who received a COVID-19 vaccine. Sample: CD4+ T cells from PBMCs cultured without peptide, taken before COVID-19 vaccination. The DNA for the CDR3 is TGTGCCAGTAGTCCCTCGACCCGGGGACGGGCAGATACGCAGTATTTT. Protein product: CASSPSTRGRADTQYF.